Shown below are 8 T cell receptor beta chains from a single sample sequenced in a study of blood T cell repertoires in COVID-19. TCRdb's copy holds only in-frame clones and misses some; the assay was immunoSEQ multiplex PCR. The sample contains about 120,000 clones, 80% to 90% of which appear only once. Material: peripheral blood. Receptors were obtained from a man aged 70 or older with active or convalescent COVID-19.

The CDR3 sequence is CASSLRGGEYNEQFF. The DNA for the CDR3 is TGCGCCAGCAGCTTGAGGGGGGGTGAGTACAATGAGCAGTTCTTC. The chain joins TRBV5-1 to TRBJ2-1; D is possibly TRBD2 (7 bases). Germline loops: CDR1 SGHRS, CDR2 YFSETQ. The CDR3 sequence is 15 residues long. V was pared by 1 base and J by 4 bases, with 12 bases between.

The chain carries TRBV30 and TRBJ1-2, with D unresolved. Germline V gene data show CDR1 as GTSNPN and CDR2 as SVGIG (reference sequence). V dropped 2 bases and J dropped 3 bases, with 10 bases sitting between them. The CDR3 is made up of 13 amino acids. CDR3 sequence (DNA): TGTGCCTGGAGTCCTCCCGGGTACTATGGCTACACCTTC. Translation gives CAWSPPGYYGYTF.

In DNA form, the CDR3 reads TGTGCCAGCACCGAGCGTCCGTATAGCAATCAGCCCCAGCATTTT. This gives the protein CASTERPYSNQPQHF. This chain joins TRBV6-5 and TRBJ1-5; D uncertain. Germline values: CDR1 MNHEY, CDR2 SVGAGI. The CDR3 sequence is 15 residues long. Trimming shortened V by 7 bases and J by 0 bases, and 13 bases separated the two germline ends.

V is TRBV4-2 and J is TRBJ1-5, with a tentative D call TRBD1 (5 bases). The germline V gene has CDR1 LGHNA and CDR2 YNFKEQ. This CDR3 region has 19 residues. Trimming shortened V by 0 bases and J by 0 bases, and 18 bases separated the two germline ends. The CDR3 sequence: CASSQEGQGAAYSNQPQHF. The DNA for the CDR3 is TGTGCCAGCAGCCAAGAGGGGCAGGGCGCAGCTTATAGCAATCAGCCCCAGCATTTT.

This chain joins TRBV24-1 and TRBJ2-3; maybe TRBD2 (7 bases). The V gene's germline CDR1 is KGHDR and CDR2 SFDVKD. V was trimmed by 12 bases and J by 6 bases, leaving 18 bases between them. This CDR3 comprises 13 residues. CDR3 in DNA: TGTGCCTCGAAAGGGGGGGCTGGGGATACGCAGTATTTT. Encoded protein: CASKGGAGDTQYF.

The gene calls are TRBV7-9 and TRBJ2-5; 9 bases line up with TRBD1. Germline trimming cut 5 bases from V and 5 bases from J; bases unmatched to any gene: 6. The germline V gene has CDR1 SEHNR and CDR2 FQNEAQ (reference sequence). This CDR3 has 14 amino acids. The CDR3 loop is CASSNRGRWETQYF. CDR3 coding DNA: TGTGCCAGCAGCAACAGGGGGCGCTGGGAGACCCAGTACTTC. Combining the CDR3 with reference TRBV7-9 and TRBJ2-5 gives the whole variable domain DTGVSQNPRHKITKRGQNVTFRCDPISEHNRLYWYRQTLGQGPEFLTYFQNEAQLEKSRLLSDRFSAERPKGSFSTLEIQRTEQGDSAMYLCASSNRGRWETQYFGPGTRLLVL.

The chain links TRBV25-1 to TRBJ1-4; TRBD1 aligns across 12 bases. There are 16 residues in the CDR3. Germline V CDR1 and CDR2: MGHDK, SYGVNS. Trimming at V came to 1 base and at J to 8 bases, leaving 5 bases not matched to a gene. The CDR3 DNA follows: TGTGCCAGCAGTGAATTCGGAGGGACAGGGGGCGAAAAACTGTTTTTT. It encodes CASSEFGGTGGEKLFF.

The V gene is TRBV5-4, the J gene TRBJ1-4; tentative D call: TRBD1 (6 bases). With 2 bases removed from V and 3 bases from J, the gap between germline ends came to 17 bases. The V gene's germline CDR1 is SGHNT and CDR2 YYREEE (reference sequence). The length of the CDR3 is 17 residues. The CDR3 here is CASSFGGAGVPNEKLFF. The CDR3 DNA is TGTGCCAGCAGCTTTGGGGGGGCAGGGGTCCCTAATGAAAAACTGTTTTTT.